The text below deals with one T cell receptor beta chain. Its antigen remains unidentified. The data stem from a study of glioma-infiltrating T cells. Study-wide findings and caveats: A blood CDR3 motif signature was depleted in highly divergent patients.

TCR alpha and beta CDR3 regions were amplified from RNA using iRepertoire nested multiplex PCR. One entry per CDR3 protein, called by TCRdb with MiXCR from the multiplex PCR reads. The repertoire includes more than 350,000 distinct CDR3 sequences, about two fifths of them detected once, and about 12% sits in the top ten. The CDR3 runs 15 residues. V was clipped by 4 bases and J by 2 bases, with 17 bases between them. Germline V lookup: CDR1 DFQATT, CDR2 SNEGSKA (reference sequence). The sample consisted of glioma tissue, nonneoplastic brain tissue, or PBMCs (not recorded which). The V call is TRBV20-1, the J call TRBJ1-2; D unresolved. The sequence was collected from a human donor with low-grade glioma or glioblastoma, undergoing nonglioma brain surgery, or in good health (not recorded which). The CDR3: CSAISSGRGNYGYTF. DNA for the CDR3: TGCAGTGCTATATCTTCCGGGCGAGGGAACTATGGCTACACCTTC.